This TCR beta chain was obtained from a study of cytotoxic CD8 clonotypes in ibrutinib-treated CLL (dated by TCRdb to the early 2020s). Study-level background: The cohort was composed of roughly ten relapsed/refractory and around 14 treatment-naive patients; IGHV unmutated status was identified in some 17 patients. Responses were partial in approximately 24 patients and complete in 2; after median 68 months follow-up, around 14 stayed in remission and about 12 progressed. Response samples were taken after a median of roughly 12 months on treatment, ranging from roughly 6 to 36 months. On average, each sample yielded about 260,000 productive templates and around 100,000 productive rearrangements. Longitudinal samples were obtainable from about 30% of the roughly 90 participants in the trial. Cryopreserved peripheral blood mononuclear cells were collected before treatment, at response, and at either disease progression or sustained remission. All remission and progressive disease samples were collected while patients were still receiving ibrutinib. Summary of the overall study and its limitations: Sampling times were not matched between sustained-remission and progressing patients, and lymph node repertoires were not studied. Baseline clonality exceeded that of age-matched healthy donors and correlated strongly with circulating CD8+ T-cell counts. Public clonotypes were found to be uncommon and were observed to contract or remain stable during treatment; the increase in clonality was shown to reflect expansion of private clonotypes at ibrutinib response. Clonality rose at ibrutinib response, remained stable during sustained remission, and dropped back toward baseline at progression.

The goal of deep resolution MiSeq sequencing was a depth between 1 in 1 million and 1 in 200,000 T cells, and coverage averaged 10x per clonotype. The immunoSEQ hsTCRB Kit was used to generate the TCR beta libraries. In the source study's methods: Data were analyzed with ImmunoSEQ Data Assistant and ImmunoSEQ Analyzer, with V, D and J genes assigned per IMGT definitions. Clonality, with values ranging from 0 to 1, was calculated as one minus the normalized Shannon entropy of productive rearrangement frequencies. Public clonotype analysis was restricted to overrepresented clonotypes comprising at least 0.05% of each patient's repertoire. Repertoires from around 13 age-matched healthy donors in immuneACCESS were used as clonality controls. TCRdb holds this immuneACCESS table with in-frame rearrangements only. Some clones are missing; in checked studies, unresolved V genes explain under half, and the rest has no known cause. For V, J and clone size, that table is used; D and trimming come from the DNA. Across this sample there are approximately 340,000 clones, with 60% to 80% seen only once. The ten most abundant clones make up roughly 6% of the sample.

Roughly 2.2 micrograms of genomic DNA were extracted from cryopreserved PBMCs for TCR beta library preparation. Longitudinal blood samples from CLL patients on ibrutinib monotherapy were analyzed using high-throughput TCR beta sequencing. Patients were enrolled in a phase 2 open-label single-center ibrutinib monotherapy trial. At the junction V is shortened by 7 bases and J by 3 bases, with 7 bases in between. The germline V gene encodes CDR1 WSHSY and CDR2 SAAADI. The CDR3 numbers 11 residues from cysteine through phenylalanine. Only the CDR3 DNA is retained, 33 bases long and in frame from the first base. In the case of this clone: Its antigen is currently not known. Qualities for individual bases were not recorded, and no much larger clone is one base off.

The sequence derives from a human donor with chronic lymphocytic leukemia. Material: PBMCs, obtained after 36 months of ibrutinib treatment. The V and J genes are TRBV10-2 and TRBJ2-7; confidence is insufficient to name the D gene. The CDR3 in this case is CASMLGYEQYF. The bases are TGCGCCAGCATGCTGGGCTACGAGCAGTACTTC.